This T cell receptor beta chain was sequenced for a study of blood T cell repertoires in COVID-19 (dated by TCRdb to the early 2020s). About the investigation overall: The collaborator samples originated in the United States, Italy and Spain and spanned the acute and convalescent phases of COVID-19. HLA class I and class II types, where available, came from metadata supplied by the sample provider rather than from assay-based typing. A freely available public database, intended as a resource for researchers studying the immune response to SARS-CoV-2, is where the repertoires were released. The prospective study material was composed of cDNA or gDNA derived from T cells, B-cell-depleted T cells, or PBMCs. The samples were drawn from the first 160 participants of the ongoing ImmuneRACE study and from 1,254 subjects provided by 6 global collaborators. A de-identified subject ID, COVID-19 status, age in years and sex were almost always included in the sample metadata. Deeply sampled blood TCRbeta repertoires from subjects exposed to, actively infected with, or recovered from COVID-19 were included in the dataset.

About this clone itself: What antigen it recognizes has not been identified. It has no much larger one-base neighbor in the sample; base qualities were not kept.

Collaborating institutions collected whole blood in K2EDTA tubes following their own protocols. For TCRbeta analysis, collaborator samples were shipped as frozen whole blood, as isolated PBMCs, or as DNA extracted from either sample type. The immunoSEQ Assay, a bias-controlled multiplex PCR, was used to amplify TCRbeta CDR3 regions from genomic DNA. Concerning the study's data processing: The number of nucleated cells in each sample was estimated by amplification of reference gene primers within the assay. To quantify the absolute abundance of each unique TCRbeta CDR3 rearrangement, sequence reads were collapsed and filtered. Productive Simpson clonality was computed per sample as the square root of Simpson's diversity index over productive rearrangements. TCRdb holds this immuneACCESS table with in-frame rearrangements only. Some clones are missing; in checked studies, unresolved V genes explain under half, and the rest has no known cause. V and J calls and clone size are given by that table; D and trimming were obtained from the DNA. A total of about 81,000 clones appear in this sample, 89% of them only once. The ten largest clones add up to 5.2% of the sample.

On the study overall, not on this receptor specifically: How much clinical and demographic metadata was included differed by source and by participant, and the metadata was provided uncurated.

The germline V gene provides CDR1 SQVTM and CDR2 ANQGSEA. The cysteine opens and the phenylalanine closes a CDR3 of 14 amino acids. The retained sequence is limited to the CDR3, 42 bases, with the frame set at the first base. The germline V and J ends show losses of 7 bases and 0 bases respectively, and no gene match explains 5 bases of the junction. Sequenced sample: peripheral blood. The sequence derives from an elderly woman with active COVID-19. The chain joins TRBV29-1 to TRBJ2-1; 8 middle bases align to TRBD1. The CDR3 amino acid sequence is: CSGARGLSYNEQFF. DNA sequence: TGCAGCGGGGCCAGGGGGCTCTCCTACAATGAGCAGTTCTTC.